The TCR beta chain under discussion was sequenced for a study of blood T cells in healthy people across ages. Study results and limitations: Naive and antigen-experienced cells were not separated, limiting conclusive comparison.

In each sample, at least 6.5 million PBMCs were isolated. A J-beta primer mix and a sample-barcoded 5' primer were used in a second PCR of roughly 6 to 11 cycles. Per-sample output comprised a minimum of 2.5 million paired-end reads containing CDR3. MiXCR, run by TCRdb on the 5' RACE reads, gives a single entry per CDR3 protein. The sample yields around 1,500,000 distinct CDR3 sequences, around two fifths seen once. Trimming removed 0 bases at V and 5 bases at J, with 13 bases between. CDR3 length: 15 amino acids. Germline V gene sequence: CDR1 MGHRA, CDR2 YSYEKL. This clonotype came up many times. Its antigen remains unidentified.

The genes are TRBV4-1 and TRBJ1-2; the D gene is possibly TRBD1 (5 bases). Input material: blood. This TCR derives from a young woman in good health. Here the CDR3 reads CASSQDSGIRYGYTF. The CDR3 DNA reads TGCGCCAGCAGCCAAGATTCAGGGATCCGGTATGGCTACACCTTC.